The 13 T cell receptor beta chains listed next were all sequenced from one sample in a study of control samples from healthy donors and cancer patients. Some clones are missing from TCRdb's copy, which holds only in-frame ones; the method was immunoSEQ multiplex PCR. The sample has fewer than 90,000 clones; roughly 86% are singletons. The sample was blood. The receptors were gathered from a man between 45 and 60 years old in good health.

This clone was seen only once. The chain has TRBV4-2 and TRBJ1-4; a weak D match, TRBD1 (6 bases). Trimming cost V 3 bases and J 8 bases, with 13 bases left between them. The CDR3 has 14 residues. Germline CDR1 and CDR2: LGHNA and YNFKEQ. CDR3 amino acids: CASSQDSQGEKLFF. DNA for the CDR3: TGTGCCAGCAGCCAGGACAGCCAGGGGGAAAAACTGTTTTTT.

The chain joins TRBV7-8 to TRBJ2-3; D is unclear. The germline CDR1 and CDR2 sequences are SGHVS and FQNEAQ. The CDR3 length is 15 residues. V shed 5 bases and J shed 2 bases, with 14 bases lying between them. The CDR3 loop is CASSLTTLTTDTQYF. The CDR3 nucleotides are TGTGCCAGCAGCCTAACTACACTCACCACAGATACGCAGTATTTT.

The chain couples TRBV7-2 to TRBJ2-7, with unresolved D. V shed 4 bases and J shed 0 bases, with 13 bases lying between them. The CDR3 is 15 residues long. In germline, CDR1 is SGHTA, CDR2 FQGNSA. CDR3 sequence (DNA): TGTGCCAGCAGCTCTGCGAGGAGCAGCTCCTACGAGCAGTACTTC. Translating gives CASSSARSSSYEQYF. The full variable domain, in which reference TRBV7-2 and TRBJ2-7 provide the parts outside the CDR3, is GAGVSQSPSNKVTEKGKDVELRCDPISGHTALYWYRQSLGQGLEFLIYFQGNSAPDKSGLPSDRFSAERTGGSVSTLTIQRTQQEDSAVYLCASSSARSSSYEQYFGPGTRLTVT.

The rearrangement links TRBV5-1 to TRBJ2-1; D not certain. Germline V gene data show CDR1 as SGHRS and CDR2 as YFSETQ. V was trimmed by 0 bases and J by 5 bases, leaving 3 bases between them. There are 12 residues in the CDR3. The CDR3 here is CASSLGNNEQFF. CDR3 DNA sequence: TGCGCCAGCAGCTTGGGAAACAATGAGCAGTTCTTC.

The V call is TRBV5-1, the J call TRBJ1-1; perhaps TRBD1 as D (5 bases). V was cut by 5 bases and J by 4 bases, with 9 bases left in between. This CDR3 contains 12 residues. The germline V gene has CDR1 SGHRS and CDR2 YFSETQ. Here the CDR3 DNA reads TGCGCCAGCAGTCCAGGGAGCACTGAAGCTTTCTTT. Translation: CASSPGSTEAFF.

The rearrangement joins TRBV2 to TRBJ1-1, with D unresolved. The V gene's germline CDR1 is SNHLY and CDR2 FYNNEI. The CDR3 contains 13 residues. The V gene lost 2 bases and the J gene lost 5 bases, with 9 bases spanning the gap. CDR3 in amino acids: CASSERMETEAFF. Written as DNA, the CDR3 is TGTGCCAGCAGTGAACGAATGGAGACTGAAGCTTTCTTT.

This chain joins TRBV7-8 and TRBJ1-5; tentatively, D is TRBD1 (6 bases). V lost 1 base, J lost 1 base, and 14 bases lay in between. This CDR3 is built from 17 residues. The germline gives CDR1 SGHVS, CDR2 FQNEAQ. The CDR3 loop reads CASSLGKTGLSNQPQHF. CDR3 bases: TGTGCCAGCAGCTTAGGGAAAACAGGGCTAAGCAATCAGCCCCAGCATTTT.

This clone was observed a few times. V gene TRBV12-3 or TRBV12-4 combines with J gene TRBJ1-5; no reliable D call. V was trimmed by 7 bases and J by 6 bases, leaving 10 bases between them. The CDR3 runs 12 residues. The CDR3 nucleotides read TGTGCCAGCAACACATTTGGTCAGCCCCAGCATTTT. It encodes CASNTFGQPQHF.

The sample holds one count of this clone. The CDR3 region is CASSRTNTGELFF. DNA of the CDR3: TGCGCCAGCAGCCGGACTAACACCGGGGAGCTGTTTTTT. The chain employs TRBV5-1 and TRBJ2-2; D possibly corresponds to TRBD2 (5 bases). The CDR3 runs 13 residues. Germline V gene lookup returns CDR1 SGHRS and CDR2 YFSETQ. V was trimmed by 4 bases and J by 2 bases, leaving 6 bases between them.

This chain uses TRBV3-1 (or the pseudogene TRBV3-2) with TRBJ2-1; TRBD2 matches 12 bases. Germline V gene data show CDR1 as LGHDT and CDR2 as YNNKEL (reference sequence). The CDR3 runs 16 residues. The V gene end was trimmed by 4 bases and the J gene end by 7 bases; junction bases not matched to a gene: 8. CDR3 DNA: TGTGCCAGCAGCCCTACGGGACTAGCGGGTGGGAATGAGCAGTTCTTC. This codes for CASSPTGLAGGNEQFF.

The chain carries TRBV24-1 and TRBJ1-5; the match to TRBD1 covers 10 bases. Germline V lookup: CDR1 KGHDR, CDR2 SFDVKD. The J segment lost 2 bases and the V segment lost 4 bases, leaving 4 bases of the junction unmatched. The CDR3 contains 16 residues. The CDR3 is CATSDPGTGGNQPQHF. CDR3 nucleotides: TGTGCCACCAGTGACCCCGGGACAGGGGGCAATCAGCCCCAGCATTTT.

The chain links TRBV12-5 to TRBJ1-2; D gene ambiguous. V gave up 1 base and J gave up 4 bases, with 13 bases separating them. This CDR3 has 15 amino acids. Per germline, CDR1 LGHNT and CDR2 FRNRAP. CDR3 coding DNA: TGTGCTAGTGGTTTGGAGGGCGGCCTAATCTATGGCTACACCTTC. As protein: CASGLEGGLIYGYTF. The whole variable domain, remainder taken from reference TRBV12-5 and TRBJ1-2, is DARVTQTPRHKVTEMGQEVTMRCQPILGHNTVFWYRQTMMQGLELLAYFRNRAPLDDSGMPKDRFSAEMPDATLATLKIQPSEPRDSAVYFCASGLEGGLIYGYTFGSGTRLTVV.

As regards this clone: This CDR3 is also generated by other DNA sequences in the sample. The rearrangement uses TRBV7-3 and TRBJ2-1; D is possibly TRBD2 (6 bases). Germline V gene data show CDR1 as SGHTA and CDR2 as FQGTGA. CDR3 size: 15 residues. V was pared by 3 bases and J by 0 bases, with 9 bases between. The CDR3: CASSLEGSSYNEQFF. The CDR3 nucleotides read TGTGCCAGCAGCTTGGAGGGAAGCTCCTACAATGAGCAGTTCTTC.